These 31 T cell receptor beta chains came from one sample sequenced in a study of cytomegalovirus exposure and HLA in healthy donors. Produced via immunoSEQ multiplex PCR; TCRdb's table is partial and in-frame only. The profile shows 220,000 or so clones, approximately 88% of them singletons. Sequences were obtained from PBMCs. Receptors were obtained from a woman between 25 and 40 years old in good health and CMV-seropositive.

The gene calls are TRBV30 and TRBJ1-1; TRBD1 matches 9 bases. This CDR3 spans 16 amino acids. V shed 0 bases and J 4 bases; nucleotides not matched to a gene: 9. Per germline, CDR1 GTSNPN and CDR2 SVGIG (reference sequence). Written as DNA, the CDR3 is TGTGCCTGGAGTGTTCGGACAGGGGATGTGGGCACTGAAGCTTTCTTT. Translation gives CAWSVRTGDVGTEAFF.

The rearrangement links TRBV4-2 to TRBJ2-2; D possibly corresponds to TRBD2 (6 bases). V shed 5 bases and J shed 6 bases, with 10 bases lying between them. The CDR3 has 13 amino acids. Germline assignment: CDR1 LGHNA and CDR2 YNFKEQ. The CDR3 coding sequence is TGTGCCAGCAGCGACCGGGGGTCCGGGGAGCTGTTTTTT. Protein sequence: CASSDRGSGELFF.

CDR3 sequence: CASSPWTSGREEQFF. CDR3 coding DNA: TGTGCCAGCAGTCCTTGGACTAGCGGGAGAGAAGAGCAGTTCTTC. The rearrangement uses TRBV6-5 and TRBJ2-1, with 13 positions matching TRBD2. With V trimmed by 5 bases and J by 10 bases, 8 bases remained unmatched. The CDR3 has 15 residues. Germline CDR1 reads MNHEY; CDR2 reads SVGAGI.

The chain recombines TRBV27 with TRBJ2-4; 11 nucleotides match TRBD2. Germline lookup yields CDR1 MNHEY and CDR2 SMNVEV (reference sequence). The CDR3 has 16 amino acids. With 3 bases clipped from V and 2 bases from J, the junction kept 3 bases outside the gene matches. This CDR3 reads CASSFSSGRTKNIQYF. CDR3 sequence (DNA): TGTGCCAGCAGTTTTTCTAGCGGGAGGACCAAAAACATTCAGTACTTC.

The chain recombines TRBV6-1 with TRBJ2-7; D could derive from TRBD1 or TRBD2 (5 bases each). This CDR3 has 15 amino acids. The germline V gene has CDR1 MNHNS and CDR2 SASEGT. V was trimmed by 4 bases and J by 10 bases, leaving 23 bases between them. The CDR3 nucleotides are TGTGCCAGCAGTGCCTGGGACCTTCCTTACGATGTCCAGTACTTC. Its translation is CASSAWDLPYDVQYF.

The chain couples TRBV4-1 to TRBJ1-1; 11 bases fit TRBD1. V lost 4 bases, J lost 4 bases, and 5 bases stayed unmatched. The CDR3 runs to 15 residues. The germline gives CDR1 MGHRA, CDR2 YSYEKL. CDR3 in DNA: TGCGCCAGCAGCCCGAAGGGGACAGGGGGCACTGAAGCTTTCTTT. Its translation: CASSPKGTGGTEAFF.

The gene calls are TRBV5-1 and TRBJ2-7; tentatively, D is TRBD2 (6 bases). The CDR3 contains 15 residues. Germline-derived CDR1 and CDR2 are SGHRS and YFSETQ. The V end was cut by 3 bases, the J end by 0 bases, with 13 bases between. The CDR3 DNA is TGCGCCAGCAGCTACGGGACTCTCCTCTCCTACGAGCAGTACTTC. It codes for CASSYGTLLSYEQYF.

In its sample, this clone was seen once. The chain has TRBV15 and TRBJ1-2; TRBD1 is a possible D gene (6 bases). Germline V lookup: CDR1 LNHNV, CDR2 YYDKDF (reference sequence). CDR3 length: 15 residues. Trimming shortened V by 0 bases and J by 2 bases, and 10 bases separated the two germline ends. This CDR3 is CATSRDRGGNYGYTF. Written as DNA, the CDR3 is TGTGCCACCAGCAGAGACAGGGGAGGGAACTATGGCTACACCTTC.

By its share, this clone is medium-sized. This sequence joins TRBV30 and TRBJ2-2, with 9 bases lining up with TRBD2. V trimming: 0 bases; J trimming: 3 bases; junction bases outside the gene matches: 2. Germline CDR1 reads GTSNPN; CDR2 reads SVGIG (reference sequence). The CDR3 spans 15 residues. Here the CDR3 reads CAWSVGTSHTGELFF. The CDR3 DNA is TGTGCCTGGAGTGTAGGGACTAGCCACACCGGGGAGCTGTTTTTT. Complete variable domain (other parts from reference TRBV30 and TRBJ2-2): SQTIHQWPATLVQPVGSPLSLECTVEGTSNPNLYWYRQAAGRGLQLLFYSVGIGQISSEVPQNLSASRPQDRQFILSSKKLLLSDSGFYLCAWSVGTSHTGELFFGEGSRLTVL.

This clone was counted only a few times. The chain recombines TRBV18 with TRBJ2-5; D uncertain. Germline V CDR1 and CDR2: KGHSH, LQKENI. CDR3 length: 15 amino acids. The V gene lost 3 bases and the J gene lost 2 bases, with 13 bases spanning the gap. Here the CDR3 reads CASSPFVEGQETQYF. CDR3 bases: TGTGCCAGCTCACCCTTTGTTGAAGGGCAAGAGACCCAGTACTTC. The full variable domain, its missing parts supplied by reference TRBV18 and TRBJ2-5, is NAGVMQNPRHLVRRRGQEARLRCSPMKGHSHVYWYRQLPEEGLKFMVYLQKENIIDESGMPKERFSAEFPKEGPSILRIQQVVRGDSAAYFCASSPFVEGQETQYFGPGTRLLVL.

The V gene is TRBV19, the J gene TRBJ2-7; the D gene could be TRBD1 or TRBD2 (5 bases each). Germline V lookup: CDR1 LNHDA, CDR2 SQIVND (reference sequence). Trimming shortened V by 3 bases and J by 6 bases, and 15 bases separated the two germline ends. CDR3 length equals 14 residues. The CDR3 DNA reads as TGTGCCAGTAGTATCAGAGGGTGGGACGGCGAGCAGTACTTC. It specifies CASSIRGWDGEQYF.

The chain is built from TRBV4-1 and TRBJ2-7; D remains unclear. V was trimmed by 4 bases and J by 0 bases, leaving 10 bases between them. The length of the CDR3 is 14 residues. Germline CDR1 is MGHRA and CDR2 is YSYEKL. In DNA, the CDR3 is TGCGCCAGCAGCCCCGGATTAGGCTCCTACGAGCAGTACTTC. Encoded protein: CASSPGLGSYEQYF.

The chain employs TRBV30 and TRBJ2-7; TRBD2 matches 9 bases. The V gene's germline CDR1 is GTSNPN and CDR2 SVGIG (reference sequence). Trimming removed 2 bases from V and 6 bases from J; junction bases left unmatched: 11. The CDR3 is made up of 15 amino acids. This CDR3 is CAWSPPPGLASEQYF. In DNA form, the CDR3 reads TGTGCCTGGAGTCCCCCCCCGGGACTAGCATCCGAGCAGTACTTC.

This clone appeared a single time. The V call is TRBV30, the J call TRBJ2-4; D unresolved. Trimming left V 8 bases short and J 3 bases short, with 8 bases between. This CDR3 has 11 residues. Per germline, CDR1 GTSNPN and CDR2 SVGIG (reference sequence). CDR3 nucleotides: TGTGCCGGGGTATTCAAAAACATTCAGTACTTC. Its translation: CAGVFKNIQYF.

This clone was observed once. The gene calls are TRBV28 and TRBJ2-2; 7 nucleotides align to TRBD2. CDR1 and CDR2 from the germline V gene are MDHEN and SYDVKM. Trimming cost V 3 bases and J 1 base; bases outside gene matches: 2. The CDR3 is made up of 15 amino acids. The CDR3 bases are TGTGCCAGCAGTTTGGGACTACGGAACACCGGGGAGCTGTTTTTT. Its translation: CASSLGLRNTGELFF.

V is TRBV30 and J is TRBJ1-1; the D gene is possibly TRBD1 (5 bases). The germline V and J ends were trimmed by 2 bases and 3 bases, with 10 bases remaining between them. The germline V gene encodes CDR1 GTSNPN and CDR2 SVGIG (reference sequence). CDR3 length: 13 amino acids. Here the CDR3 reads CAWSQGEDTEAFF. The DNA for the CDR3 is TGTGCCTGGAGTCAGGGAGAGGACACTGAAGCTTTCTTT.

The gene calls are TRBV5-1 and TRBJ1-1; maybe TRBD1 (5 bases). Germline V CDR1 and CDR2: SGHRS, YFSETQ. This CDR3 comprises 17 residues. Deletions cut 4 bases from V and 1 base from J, with 20 bases between. The CDR3 DNA follows: TGCGCCAGCAGCCCACCGAGGGTGGGGGGATGGAACACTGAAGCTTTCTTT. As protein: CASSPPRVGGWNTEAFF.

The chain employs TRBV5-1 and TRBJ1-2; D perhaps matches TRBD1 (5 bases). The CDR3 is made up of 12 amino acids. Trimming cost V 3 bases and J 2 bases, with 5 bases left between them. Per the germline V gene, CDR1 is SGHRS and CDR2 is YFSETQ. CDR3: CASSSGNYGYTF. DNA for the CDR3: TGCGCCAGCAGCTCAGGGAACTATGGCTACACCTTC.

The rearrangement links TRBV25-1 to TRBJ1-5; D is unresolved. The CDR3 loop spans 11 amino acids. From germline, CDR1 is MGHDK and CDR2 SYGVNS. The V end lost 8 bases, the J end lost 0 bases, and 2 bases lay between the germline ends. This CDR3 reads CASGSNQPQHF. For the CDR3, the DNA is TGTGCCAGCGGTAGCAATCAGCCCCAGCATTTT. The full variable domain, with the rest looked up from reference TRBV25-1 and TRBJ1-5, is EADIYQTPRYLVIGTGKKITLECSQTMGHDKMYWYQQDPGMELHLIHYSYGVNSTEKGDLSSESTVSRIRTEHFPLTLESARPSHTSQYLCASGSNQPQHFGDGTRLSIL.

The chain uses TRBV28 and TRBJ2-1, with 7 positions matching TRBD2. Trimming cost V 5 bases and J 0 bases; bases outside gene matches: 1. The V gene's germline CDR1 is MDHEN and CDR2 SYDVKM. The CDR3 covers 14 residues. CDR3: CASSRLASYNEQFF. The CDR3 region has the DNA TGTGCCAGCAGTCGACTAGCCTCCTACAATGAGCAGTTCTTC.

This clone was counted between two and nine times. CDR3 sequence: CASSGQGVRTGELFF. The DNA for the CDR3 is TGTGCCAGCAGTGGACAGGGGGTACGGACCGGGGAGCTGTTTTTT. The V gene is TRBV2, the J gene TRBJ2-2, with 9 bases identical to TRBD1. Per germline, CDR1 SNHLY and CDR2 FYNNEI. The CDR3 extends over 15 amino acids. The V segment lost 4 bases and the J segment 5 bases; nucleotides outside the gene matches: 5.

The gene calls are TRBV29-1 and TRBJ1-1; D is unclear. V lost 6 bases, J lost 5 bases, and 16 bases lay in between. CDR1 and CDR2 (germline): SQVTM, ANQGSEA. The CDR3 covers 13 residues. CDR3 amino acids: CSVFQDGETEAFF. DNA of the CDR3: TGCAGCGTCTTCCAGGACGGGGAGACTGAAGCTTTCTTT.

This clone has more than one count but fewer than ten. The V call is TRBV29-1, the J call TRBJ1-2, with 7 bases that match TRBD1. The V gene end was trimmed by 7 bases and the J gene end by 2 bases; junction bases not matched to a gene: 10. This CDR3 region has 14 residues. From germline, CDR1 is SQVTM and CDR2 ANQGSEA. DNA for the CDR3: TGCAGCGCCCTTGGGGCAGGGGGAAACTATGGCTACACCTTC. It yields the protein CSALGAGGNYGYTF.

J is TRBJ2-1 and V is TRBV6-1; 9 nucleotides match TRBD1. Germline V gene sequence: CDR1 MNHNS, CDR2 SASEGT. With V trimmed by 6 bases and J by 5 bases, 5 bases remained unmatched. The CDR3 spans 14 residues. As DNA, the CDR3 is TGTGCCAGCAGACAGGGGGCGAACCACAATGAGCAGTTCTTC. Protein sequence: CASRQGANHNEQFF.

The rearrangement uses TRBV29-1 and TRBJ1-2; maybe TRBD1 (5 bases). V lost 4 bases and J lost 5, with 11 bases in between. Looked up from germline, CDR1 is SQVTM and CDR2 is ANQGSEA. The CDR3 is made up of 12 amino acids. CDR3 loop: CSVASGTYGYTF. CDR3 sequence (DNA): TGCAGCGTTGCTTCCGGGACGTATGGCTACACCTTC.

This chain joins TRBV19 and TRBJ1-5, with D possibly TRBD1 on 5 matching bases. The CDR3 has 15 amino acids. V was shortened by 4 bases and J by 0 bases, with 10 bases between the two germline ends. CDR1 and CDR2 from the germline V gene are LNHDA and SQIVND (reference sequence). Here the CDR3 reads CASSTSGYSNQPQHF. In DNA, the CDR3 is TGTGCCAGTAGTACCTCAGGGTATAGCAATCAGCCCCAGCATTTT.

The J gene is TRBJ2-3, the V gene TRBV5-1, with D possibly being TRBD2 (5 bases). The germline V and J ends were trimmed by 4 bases and 6 bases, with 18 bases remaining between them. The CDR3 is 15 residues long. Germline assignment: CDR1 SGHRS and CDR2 YFSETQ. The CDR3 DNA sequence: TGCGCCAGCAGCCCGAGAAGAGGGTTAGGCGATACGCAGTATTTT. It is translated as CASSPRRGLGDTQYF.

This chain's CDR3 is CASSKTSSAEQFF. Here the CDR3 DNA reads TGTGCCAGCAGCAAGACGAGTAGCGCCGAGCAGTTCTTC. V gene TRBV7-3 combines with J gene TRBJ2-1; D is possibly TRBD2 (5 bases). Germline V gene sequence: CDR1 SGHTA, CDR2 FQGTGA. The CDR3 totals 13 residues. V was shortened by 5 bases and J by 10 bases, with 15 bases between the two germline ends.

J is TRBJ2-3 and V is TRBV7-3; a weak D match, TRBD2 (6 bases). The length of the CDR3 is 15 residues. CDR1 and CDR2 (germline): SGHTA, FQGTGA. V was clipped by 5 bases and J by 2 bases, with 14 bases between them. CDR3 bases: TGTGCCAGCAGCCTTGGACTAATTTCCACAGATACGCAGTATTTT. Translated, it gives CASSLGLISTDTQYF.

V and J are TRBV5-1 and TRBJ2-7; 13 bases are shared with TRBD2. The CDR3 consists of 17 residues. The germline gives CDR1 SGHRS, CDR2 YFSETQ. V lost 4 bases, J lost 1 base, and 8 bases stayed unmatched. The CDR3 coding sequence is TGCGCCAGCAGCCATCGAGGACTAGCGGGAGTGTCCTACGAGCAGTACTTC. Protein product: CASSHRGLAGVSYEQYF.

The genes are TRBV2 and TRBJ2-3, with 7 bases that match TRBD1. There are 17 residues in the CDR3. The junction had 26 bases not matched to a gene; V was cut back by 7 bases and J by 13 bases. In germline, CDR1 is SNHLY, CDR2 FYNNEI. In nucleotides, the CDR3 is TGTGCCAGCAAGCCGATGAGACGGGACAGTCCTCCTCCCCGGGAGTATTTT. Protein product: CASKPMRRDSPPPREYF.